A selection of T cell receptor beta chains follows, all from one sample in a study of blood T cell repertoires in COVID-19. Data came from immunoSEQ multiplex PCR; TCRdb stores just in-frame clones and leaves some out. The table lists some 200,000 clones, 75% to 80% of them singletons. Sequenced material: peripheral blood. The receptors here all came from a woman aged 45-59 years with active or convalescent COVID-19. Both conserved end residues are part of each CDR3. Fields, in order: V gene, J gene, clone size, CDR3 protein. Clone size is not always given. Where it is, it says once, few, many or a class for expanded clones.

TRBV6-6	TRBJ2-3	NA	CASRPGLAHLDTQYF
TRBV3-1/TRBV3-2	TRBJ2-7	NA	CASSQSGAGDKGEQYF
TRBV29-1	TRBJ2-2	NA	CSVGIEHAGTGELFF
TRBV19	TRBJ2-1	NA	CASKPLAGSYNEQFF
TRBV4-3	TRBJ1-3	NA	CASSSGESPGNTIYF
TRBV28	TRBJ2-1	NA	CASISGNPSYNEQFF
TRBV7-9	TRBJ1-5	NA	CASSLTGGNQPQHF
TRBV3-1/TRBV3-2	TRBJ1-3	NA	CASSQALGQSRNTIYF
TRBV7-9	TRBJ1-1	once	CASSLALQGSNTEAFF
TRBV6-2/TRBV6-3	TRBJ2-5	NA	CASSYLGQGGTQYF
TRBV7-2	TRBJ1-3	NA	CASRGQGADTIYF
TRBV18	TRBJ2-1	NA	CASSPPNIIYEQFF
TRBV7-2	TRBJ2-2	NA	CASSFGGRATGELFF
TRBV19	TRBJ2-7	NA	CASSVPGQGSYEQYF
TRBV7-9	TRBJ1-1	NA	CASIRQGAIDTEAFF
TRBV28	TRBJ2-3	NA	CASSLIKSYGDTQYF
TRBV27	TRBJ1-5	NA	CASSLTPEGNQPQHF
TRBV5-1	TRBJ1-3	NA	CASSTGGGADGNTIYF
TRBV5-4	TRBJ1-4	many	CASSQGGENEKLFF
TRBV28	TRBJ2-7	NA	CASSLRGAGYEQYF
TRBV11-2	TRBJ2-4	NA	CASSWNTGVIQYF